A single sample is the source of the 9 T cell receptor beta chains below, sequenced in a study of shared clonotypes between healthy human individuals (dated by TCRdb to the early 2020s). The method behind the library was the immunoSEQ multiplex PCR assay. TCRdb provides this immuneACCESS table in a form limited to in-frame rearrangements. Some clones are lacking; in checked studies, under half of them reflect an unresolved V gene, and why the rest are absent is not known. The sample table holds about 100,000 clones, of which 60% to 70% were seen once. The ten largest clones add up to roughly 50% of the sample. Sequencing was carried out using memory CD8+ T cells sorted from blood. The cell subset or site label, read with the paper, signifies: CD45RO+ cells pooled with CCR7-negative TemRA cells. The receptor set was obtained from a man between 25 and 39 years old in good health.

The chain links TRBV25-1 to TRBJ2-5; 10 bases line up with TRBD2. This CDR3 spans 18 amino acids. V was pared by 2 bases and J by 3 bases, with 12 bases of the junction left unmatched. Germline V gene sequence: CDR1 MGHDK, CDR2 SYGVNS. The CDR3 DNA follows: TGTGCCAGCAGTGAACCCCCTCCTAGCGGGAGCAGGGAAGAGACCCAGTACTTC. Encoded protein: CASSEPPPSGSREETQYF.

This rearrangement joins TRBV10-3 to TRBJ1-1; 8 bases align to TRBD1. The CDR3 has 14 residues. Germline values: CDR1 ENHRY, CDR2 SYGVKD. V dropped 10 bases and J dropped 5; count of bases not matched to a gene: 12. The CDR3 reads CATLETGGITEAFF. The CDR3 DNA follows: TGTGCCACGCTGGAAACAGGGGGTATAACTGAAGCTTTCTTT.

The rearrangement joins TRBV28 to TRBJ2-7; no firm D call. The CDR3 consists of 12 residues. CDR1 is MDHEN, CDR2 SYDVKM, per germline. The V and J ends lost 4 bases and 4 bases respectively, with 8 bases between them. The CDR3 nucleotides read TGTGCCAGCAGTTACGACACGTACGAGCAGTACTTC. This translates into CASSYDTYEQYF.

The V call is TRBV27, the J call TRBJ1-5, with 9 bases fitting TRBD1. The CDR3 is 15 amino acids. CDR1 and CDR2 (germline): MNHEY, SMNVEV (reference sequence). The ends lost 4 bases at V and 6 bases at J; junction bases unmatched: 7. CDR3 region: CASSSTGGGFQPQHF. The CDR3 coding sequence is TGTGCCAGCAGTTCAACAGGGGGCGGATTTCAGCCCCAGCATTTT.

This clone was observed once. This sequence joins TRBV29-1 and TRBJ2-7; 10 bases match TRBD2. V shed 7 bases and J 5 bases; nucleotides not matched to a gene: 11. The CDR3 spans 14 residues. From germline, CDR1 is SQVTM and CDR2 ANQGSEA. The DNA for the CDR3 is TGCAGCGCCGGAGCGGGGGGGTTGGTCGACGAGCAGTACTTC. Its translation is CSAGAGGLVDEQYF.

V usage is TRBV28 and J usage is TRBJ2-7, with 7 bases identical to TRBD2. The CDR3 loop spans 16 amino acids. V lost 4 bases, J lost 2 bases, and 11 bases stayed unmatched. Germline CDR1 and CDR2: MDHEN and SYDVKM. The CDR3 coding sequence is TGTGCCAGCAGTTCACTAGCGAATCAAACCCCCTACGAGCAGTACTTC. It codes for CASSSLANQTPYEQYF.

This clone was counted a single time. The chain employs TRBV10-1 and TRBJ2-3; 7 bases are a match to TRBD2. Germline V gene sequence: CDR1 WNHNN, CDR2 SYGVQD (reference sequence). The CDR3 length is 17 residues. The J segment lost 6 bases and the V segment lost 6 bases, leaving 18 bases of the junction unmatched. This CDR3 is CASSPRRALGAGDTQYF. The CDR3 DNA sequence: TGCGCCAGCAGCCCCAGAAGGGCTTTAGGAGCGGGGGATACGCAGTATTTT.

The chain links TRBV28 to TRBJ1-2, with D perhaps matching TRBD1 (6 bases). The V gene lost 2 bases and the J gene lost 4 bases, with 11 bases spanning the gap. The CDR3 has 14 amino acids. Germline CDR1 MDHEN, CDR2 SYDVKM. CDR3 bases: TGTGCCAGCAGTTTACCCGGACAGAGCTATGGCTACACCTTC. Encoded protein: CASSLPGQSYGYTF.

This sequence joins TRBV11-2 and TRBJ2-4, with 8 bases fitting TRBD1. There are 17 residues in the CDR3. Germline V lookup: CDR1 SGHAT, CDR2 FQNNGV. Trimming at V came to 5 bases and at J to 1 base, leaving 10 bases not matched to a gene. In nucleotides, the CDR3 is TGTGCCAGCAGCCCAAGAATTAGACAGGGGGCCAAAAACATTCAGTACTTC. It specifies CASSPRIRQGAKNIQYF.